Shown below are 10 T cell receptor beta chains from a single sample sequenced in a study of blood T cell repertoires in COVID-19. Using immunoSEQ multiplex PCR, the repertoire was profiled, and TCRdb retains in-frame clones only, with some absent. Counted here are some 150,000 clones, more than 70% occurring once; the ten biggest clones make up 8.2%. Sequencing input: peripheral blood. The receptors stem from a woman aged 55-70 years with acute or convalescent COVID-19.

The V and J genes are TRBV19 and TRBJ1-2; perhaps TRBD1 as D (5 bases). V was pared by 9 bases and J by 12 bases, with 17 bases between. The germline gives CDR1 LNHDA, CDR2 SQIVND (reference sequence). The CDR3 loop spans 11 amino acids. CDR3 DNA sequence: TGTGCCAGGACTCAGGGTGTAGGCCACACCTTC. Residues: CARTQGVGHTF.

The rearrangement links TRBV10-3 to TRBJ1-2, with 9 bases lining up with TRBD1. Trimming cost V 10 bases and J 4 bases; bases outside gene matches: 7. This CDR3 is 13 amino acids long. Per germline, CDR1 ENHRY and CDR2 SYGVKD. In DNA form, the CDR3 reads TGTGCCACCACAGGGGGCGAAGGCTATGGCTACACCTTC. It specifies CATTGGEGYGYTF.

V and J are TRBV7-2 and TRBJ1-6; unclear D gene. Germline CDR1 is SGHTA and CDR2 is FQGNSA. Deletions cut 3 bases from V and 0 bases from J, with 12 bases between. The CDR3 has 17 residues. This chain's CDR3 is CASSFKKPSSYNSPLHF. CDR3 DNA: TGTGCCAGCAGCTTTAAAAAGCCAAGCTCCTATAATTCACCCCTCCACTTT. Together with reference TRBV7-2 and TRBJ1-6, the CDR3 gives the full variable domain: GAGVSQSPSNKVTEKGKDVELRCDPISGHTALYWYRQSLGQGLEFLIYFQGNSAPDKSGLPSDRFSAERTGGSVSTLTIQRTQQEDSAVYLCASSFKKPSSYNSPLHFGNGTRLTVT.

This chain uses TRBV5-1 with TRBJ2-1, with 12 bases that match TRBD1. V shed 7 bases, J shed 1 base, and the junction held 6 bases outside the gene matches. This CDR3 contains 16 residues. Germline loops: CDR1 SGHRS, CDR2 YFSETQ. The CDR3 loop reads CASGRDRGPSYNEQFF. The CDR3 coding sequence is TGCGCCAGCGGCCGGGACAGGGGGCCGTCCTACAATGAGCAGTTCTTC. Variable domain in full (rest from reference TRBV5-1 and TRBJ2-1): KAGVTQTPRYLIKTRGQQVTLSCSPISGHRSVSWYQQTPGQGLQFLFEYFSETQRNKGNFPGRFSGRQFSNSRSEMNVSTLELGDSALYLCASGRDRGPSYNEQFFGPGTRLTVL.

The chain joins TRBV6-2 or TRBV6-3 to TRBJ1-2, with 7 bases identical to TRBD1. CDR1 is MNHEY, CDR2 SVGEGT, per germline. V was pared by 4 bases and J by 6 bases, with 8 bases of the junction left unmatched. CDR3 length equals 14 residues. CDR3 protein: CASSLPGQSNGYTF. The CDR3 DNA follows: TGTGCCAGCAGTTTACCGGGACAGAGCAATGGCTACACCTTC.

The chain joins TRBV7-2 to TRBJ1-4; possibly TRBD1 for D (5 bases). This CDR3 comprises 14 residues. Germline CDR1 is SGHTA and CDR2 is FQGNSA. With 5 bases removed from V and 8 bases from J, the gap between germline ends came to 15 bases. CDR3 nucleotides: TGTGCCAGCAGCCGCCCAGGGTATGGCGAAAAACTGTTTTTT. This gives the protein CASSRPGYGEKLFF.

In this sample, this clone turned up once. The gene calls are TRBV28 and TRBJ2-3; TRBD2 matches at 8 bases. The junction had 11 bases not matched to a gene; V was cut back by 8 bases and J by 4 bases. The CDR3 has 15 residues. Germline-derived CDR1 and CDR2 are MDHEN and SYDVKM. The CDR3 DNA follows: TGTGCCAGCTCCCCTCCCGGGACTAGTTCAGATACGCAGTATTTT. As protein: CASSPPGTSSDTQYF.

V is TRBV12-5 and J is TRBJ2-7; possible D gene TRBD1, 7 bases. V lost 5 bases, J lost 3 bases, and 17 bases lay in between. Germline CDR1 is LGHNT and CDR2 is FRNRAP. The length of the CDR3 is 15 residues. CDR3 in DNA: TGTGCTAGTGGTGGGGGGACAGTGAGTTTCTACGAGCAGTACTTC. Translating it yields CASGGGTVSFYEQYF. Full variable domain (outside the CDR3, taken from reference TRBV12-5 and TRBJ2-7): DARVTQTPRHKVTEMGQEVTMRCQPILGHNTVFWYRQTMMQGLELLAYFRNRAPLDDSGMPKDRFSAEMPDATLATLKIQPSEPRDSAVYFCASGGGTVSFYEQYFGPGTRLTVT.

The chain carries TRBV6-1 and TRBJ2-3; TRBD2 is a possible D gene (6 bases). CDR1 is MNHNS, CDR2 SASEGT, per germline. Trimming left V 3 bases short and J 0 bases short, with 10 bases between. The CDR3 is 15 amino acids. The CDR3 nucleotides are TGTGCCAGCAGTGAGGGAGGTTGGAGCACAGATACGCAGTATTTT. Amino acid sequence: CASSEGGWSTDTQYF.

The V call is TRBV12-3 or TRBV12-4, the J call TRBJ2-7, with D unclear. The CDR3 is made up of 12 amino acids. The V end was cut by 5 bases, the J end by 0 bases, with 5 bases between. Written as DNA, the CDR3 is TGTGCCAGCAGTGGCCCCTCCTACGAGCAGTACTTC. Its translation: CASSGPSYEQYF.